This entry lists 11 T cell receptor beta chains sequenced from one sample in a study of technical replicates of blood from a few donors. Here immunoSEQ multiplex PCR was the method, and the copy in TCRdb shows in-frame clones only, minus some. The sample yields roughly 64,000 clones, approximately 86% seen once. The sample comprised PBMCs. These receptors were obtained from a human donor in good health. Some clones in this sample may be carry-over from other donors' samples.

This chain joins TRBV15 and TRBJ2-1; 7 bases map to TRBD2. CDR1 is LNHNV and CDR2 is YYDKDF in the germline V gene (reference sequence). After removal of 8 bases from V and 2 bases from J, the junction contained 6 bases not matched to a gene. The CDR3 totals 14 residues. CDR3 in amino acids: CATRASGAYNEQFF. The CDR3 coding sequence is TGTGCCACCCGGGCTAGCGGAGCCTACAATGAGCAGTTCTTC.

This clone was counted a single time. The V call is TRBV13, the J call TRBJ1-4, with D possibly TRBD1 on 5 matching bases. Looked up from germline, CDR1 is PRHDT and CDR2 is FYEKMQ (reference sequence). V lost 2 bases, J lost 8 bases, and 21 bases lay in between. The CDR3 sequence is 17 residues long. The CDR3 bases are TGTGCCAGCAGCTTAAGGGGCAGGGCCTCATCATGGGAAAAACTGTTTTTT. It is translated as CASSLRGRASSWEKLFF.

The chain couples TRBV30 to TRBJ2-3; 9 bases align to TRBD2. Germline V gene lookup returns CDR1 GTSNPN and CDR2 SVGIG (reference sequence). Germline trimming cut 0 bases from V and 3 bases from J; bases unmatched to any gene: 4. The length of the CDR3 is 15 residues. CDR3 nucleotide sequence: TGTGCCTGGAGTGTAGGTAGCGGGAGTACAGATACGCAGTATTTT. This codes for CAWSVGSGSTDTQYF.

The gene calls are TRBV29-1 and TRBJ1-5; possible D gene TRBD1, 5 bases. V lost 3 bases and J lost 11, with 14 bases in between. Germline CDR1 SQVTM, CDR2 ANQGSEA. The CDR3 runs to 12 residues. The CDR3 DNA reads TGCAGCGTTGATAGCGGGGCTGGAGCCCAGCATTTT. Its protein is CSVDSGAGAQHF.

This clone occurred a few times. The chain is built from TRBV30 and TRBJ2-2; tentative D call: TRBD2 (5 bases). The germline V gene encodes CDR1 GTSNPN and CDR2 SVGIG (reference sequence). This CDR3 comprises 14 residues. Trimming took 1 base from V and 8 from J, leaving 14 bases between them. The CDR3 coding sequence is TGTGCCTGGAGTGCTGGACTCCTCTTTGGGGAGCTGTTTTTT. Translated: CAWSAGLLFGELFF.

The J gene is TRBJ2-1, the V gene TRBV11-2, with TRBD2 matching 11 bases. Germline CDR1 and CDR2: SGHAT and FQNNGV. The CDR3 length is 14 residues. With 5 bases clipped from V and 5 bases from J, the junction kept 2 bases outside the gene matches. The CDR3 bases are TGTGCCAGCAGCAAACTAGCGGGAGACAATGAGCAGTTCTTC. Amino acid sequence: CASSKLAGDNEQFF.

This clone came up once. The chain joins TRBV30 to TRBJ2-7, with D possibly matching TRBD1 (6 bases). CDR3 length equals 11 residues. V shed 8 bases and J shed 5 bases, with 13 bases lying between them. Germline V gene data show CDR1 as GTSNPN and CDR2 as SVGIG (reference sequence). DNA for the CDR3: TGTGCCATCCAGGGGTCGGACGAGCAGTACTTC. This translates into CAIQGSDEQYF. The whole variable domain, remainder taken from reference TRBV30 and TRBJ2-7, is SQTIHQWPATLVQPVGSPLSLECTVEGTSNPNLYWYRQAAGRGLQLLFYSVGIGQISSEVPQNLSASRPQDRQFILSSKKLLLSDSGFYLCAIQGSDEQYFGPGTRLTVT.

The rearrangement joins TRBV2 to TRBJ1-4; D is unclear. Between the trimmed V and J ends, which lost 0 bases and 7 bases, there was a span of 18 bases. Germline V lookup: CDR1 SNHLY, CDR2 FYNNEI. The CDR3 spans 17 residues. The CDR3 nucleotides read TGTGCCAGCAGTGAAGCGTCATTGCGAGGGCATGGTGAAAAACTGTTTTTT. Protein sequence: CASSEASLRGHGEKLFF.

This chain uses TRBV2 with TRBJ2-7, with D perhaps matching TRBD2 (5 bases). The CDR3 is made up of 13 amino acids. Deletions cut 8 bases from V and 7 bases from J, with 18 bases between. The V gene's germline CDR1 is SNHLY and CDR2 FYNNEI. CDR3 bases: TGTGCCAGCGAGCCGGAGGCGTTAGGGGAGCAGTACTTC. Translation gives CASEPEALGEQYF.

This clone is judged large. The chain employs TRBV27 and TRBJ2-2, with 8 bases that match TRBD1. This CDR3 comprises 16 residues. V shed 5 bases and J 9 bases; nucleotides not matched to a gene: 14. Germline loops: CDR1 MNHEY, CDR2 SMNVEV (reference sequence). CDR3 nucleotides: TGTGCCAGCAGTCCGAAAACAGGGGGACGCGCCCGGGAGCTGTTTTTT. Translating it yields CASSPKTGGRARELFF.

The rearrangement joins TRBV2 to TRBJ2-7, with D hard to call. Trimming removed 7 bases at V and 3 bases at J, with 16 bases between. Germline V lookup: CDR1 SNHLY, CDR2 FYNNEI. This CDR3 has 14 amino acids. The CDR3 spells CASKMAEANYEQYF. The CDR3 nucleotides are TGTGCCAGCAAAATGGCCGAGGCTAACTACGAGCAGTACTTC. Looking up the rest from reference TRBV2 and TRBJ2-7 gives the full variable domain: EPEVTQTPSHQVTQMGQEVILRCVPISNHLYFYWYRQILGQKVEFLVSFYNNEISEKSEIFDDQFSVERPDGSNFTLKIRSTKLEDSAMYFCASKMAEANYEQYFGPGTRLTVT.